The 8 T cell receptor beta chains given below trace back to one sample, sequenced in a study of OX40 agonist ivuxolimab in advanced cancers. Clones were sequenced by immunoSEQ multiplex PCR, and TCRdb holds only the in-frame ones, with some missing. The sample carries some 37,000 clones, roughly three quarters recorded once. This material consisted of CD4+ or CD8+ T cells sorted from blood, taken in a trial of the OX40 agonist ivuxolimab. These receptors came from an adult with an advanced solid tumor such as melanoma, head and neck, liver or kidney cancer.

The J gene is TRBJ1-3, the V gene TRBV27; TRBD1 might be the D (6 bases). Germline lookup yields CDR1 MNHEY and CDR2 SMNVEV (reference sequence). V lost 6 bases, J lost 4 bases, and 19 bases lay in between. This CDR3 contains 16 residues. The CDR3 spells CASRANRDLTGNTIYF. The CDR3 DNA is TGTGCCAGCAGGGCAAACAGGGATCTAACCGGAAACACCATATATTTT.

The J gene is TRBJ1-1, the V gene TRBV5-6, with unresolved D. Germline V lookup: CDR1 SGHDT, CDR2 YYEEEE. Trimming left V 3 bases short and J 3 bases short, with 15 bases between. The CDR3 loop spans 15 amino acids. CDR3 in amino acids: CASSYRANLYTEAFF. CDR3 in DNA: TGTGCCAGCAGCTACCGGGCCAATCTTTACACTGAAGCTTTCTTT.

The chain combines TRBV19 with TRBJ1-2; TRBD1 aligns across 8 bases. Germline trimming cut 5 bases from V and 2 bases from J; bases unmatched to any gene: 4. Looked up from germline, CDR1 is LNHDA and CDR2 is SQIVND (reference sequence). The CDR3 contains 14 residues. DNA for the CDR3: TGTGCCAGTAGTCTATGGACAGGGAACTATGGCTACACCTTC. Translated, it gives CASSLWTGNYGYTF.

V gene TRBV6-6 combines with J gene TRBJ1-5; 10 bases are a match to TRBD1. The V gene's germline CDR1 is MNHNY and CDR2 SVGAGI (reference sequence). The J segment lost 3 bases and the V segment lost 6 bases, leaving 8 bases of the junction unmatched. The CDR3 totals 16 residues. CDR3 sequence reads: CASRGQGRAANQPQHF. CDR3 nucleotides: TGTGCCAGCAGGGGACAGGGGAGGGCGGCCAATCAGCCCCAGCATTTT.

Worth noting for this clone: The junction departs from germline at one end; a sequencing error may be responsible. Other DNA sequences in this sample translate to the same CDR3. The chain combines TRBV7-2 with TRBJ1-2; D not resolved. The CDR3 totals 13 residues. Germline-derived CDR1 and CDR2 are SGHTA and FQGNSA. The CDR3 region is CASSLAVNYGYTF. CDR3 DNA sequence: TGTGCCAGCAGCTTAGCAGTTAACTATGGCTATACCTTC.

The chain uses TRBV5-1 and TRBJ1-2, with 7 bases fitting TRBD1. The length of the CDR3 is 15 residues. The germline V gene encodes CDR1 SGHRS and CDR2 YFSETQ. With V trimmed by 3 bases and J by 4 bases, 9 bases remained unmatched. As DNA, the CDR3 is TGCGCCAGCAGCTGGGAGAAACAGGGGCGCTATGGCTACACCTTC. Its translation is CASSWEKQGRYGYTF.

The chain employs TRBV6-6 and TRBJ2-7; 9 bases align to TRBD1. Germline assignment: CDR1 MNHNY and CDR2 SVGAGI (reference sequence). Trimming cost V 0 bases and J 0 bases; bases outside gene matches: 0. The CDR3 extends over 15 amino acids. The CDR3: CASSYSGQGSYEQYF. Here the CDR3 DNA reads TGTGCCAGCAGTTACTCGGGACAGGGCTCCTACGAGCAGTACTTC.

The rearrangement links TRBV4-2 to TRBJ2-2; D ambiguous. Germline CDR1 LGHNA, CDR2 YNFKEQ. The germline V and J ends were trimmed by 0 bases and 4 bases, with 12 bases remaining between them. This CDR3 is built from 16 residues. Here the CDR3 DNA reads TGTGCCAGCAGCCAAGATCTACTCCGATCCACCGGGGAGCTGTTTTTT. It specifies CASSQDLLRSTGELFF.